This T cell receptor beta chain was identified in a study of memory CD4+ T cells and cytomegalovirus serostatus. Findings of the study overall: The CMV-associated TCR signature appears largely within the CD4+ memory repertoire. Each of around 69 CMV-associated TCRbeta sequences occurred in one to five individuals.

About this clone itself: No antigen is known for it.

Single viable CD3+CD4+CD8-CD45RO+ cells were sorted as the memory CD4+ T cells. After thawing, CD4+ T cells were positively selected. Generated by immunoSEQ multiplex PCR, the TCRdb table keeps only in-frame clones and is missing some. There are about 96,000 clones in the sample; about four fifths occur only once, and less than 4.5% lies in the top ten. CDR3 length: 14 residues. V shed 4 bases and J 1 base; nucleotides not matched to a gene: 4. Germline V gene lookup returns CDR1 SGHAT and CDR2 FQDESV (reference sequence). The source material was memory CD4+ T cells from blood. V and J are TRBV11-1 and TRBJ2-7, with 7 bases aligning to TRBD1. The sequence was obtained from an adult in good health and CMV-seropositive. The CDR3, as DNA: TGTGCCAGCAGCTGGCCGGGACAGTCCTACGAGCAGTACTTC. Its translation: CASSWPGQSYEQYF.